This record concerns one T cell receptor (beta chain) sequence. Its antigen remains unidentified. Within one base of it there is no much larger clone, and no base qualities were kept. From the germline V gene, CDR1 is SNHLY and CDR2 is FYNNEI. From the cysteine through the phenylalanine, the CDR3 covers 14 amino acids. Solely the CDR3 DNA is kept, with 42 bases framed from the first base. V trim: 6 bases; J trim: 9 bases; unmatched bases: 8. TCR beta repertoires were profiled from peripheral blood of approximately 13 young patients with multiple sclerosis to demonstrate the VDJtools post-analysis software. Multiple sclerosis patients were children and adolescents aged roughly 6 to 16 years. Library prep was done by PCR. This sample was sequenced with an Illumina HiSeq 2500. To reduce PCR and sequencing biases, unique molecular identifiers were incorporated into the TCR beta cDNA libraries. Per 1 to 10 million input T cells, roughly 500,000 cDNA molecules were obtained, such that each molecule approximated one T cell. The patient libraries were prepared and sequenced with the same protocol used for the earlier healthy control dataset. Within a given batch, samples were prepared together, multiplexed and sequenced on the same HiSeq lane. Per the authors' processing: Raw barcoded reads were processed with MIGEC, and single-read molecular identifier groups were discarded before consensus assembly and CDR3 extraction. VDJtools was used for post-analysis of the clonotype tables, and diversity was normalized by down-sampling every dataset to the size of the smallest sample. Repertoire overlap clustering matched CDR3 amino acid but not nucleotide sequences to correct batch-related cross-sample contamination. TCRdb handled the public reads itself, with Q25 trimming in fastp and clone calling in MiXCR, and kept productive beta chains. Rows with one shared CDR3 protein collapse into an entry with the most common genes and DNA. None of the V and J calls come from the authors' own analysis; TCRdb made them. In this sample the table shows about 540,000 distinct CDR3 sequences, approximately 34% of which occur a single time. Clones ranked in the top ten supply around 6.1% of the sample.

This sample was taken from a study of post-analysis software for immune sequencing data (dated by TCRdb to between 2014 and 2017). Concerning the study at large: Recorded disease courses included relapsing-remitting, secondary progressive and progressive-relapsing multiple sclerosis, with some patients lacking subtype annotation. The multiple sclerosis patient repertoires were compared with some twelve previously published healthy control repertoires from donors aged roughly 6 to 27 years. A subset of samples was prepared in parallel using single-end sample barcoding, then pooled and co-amplified after Illumina adapter ligation. General conclusions and limits of the study: Direct clustering with F measure revealed strong co-clustering of samples prepared in the same batch, which led to a batch-effect correction. The multiple sclerosis patient group was slightly younger than the control group. Significantly higher frequencies in patients than in controls were found for several TRBV segments, including TRBV5-6, TRBV5-1 and TRBV20-1. Multiple sclerosis patients had significantly lower normalized Chao1 diversity than controls, a result that suggests substantial peripheral T-cell clonal expansion.

The sequencing input was blood. The chain employs TRBV2 and TRBJ2-1, with TRBD2 identical over 10 junction bases. The receptor comes from a girl aged 2-17 years with multiple sclerosis. The CDR3 amino acid sequence is: CASSRLSGGAEQFF. The DNA sequence is given as TGTGCCAGCAGCAGGCTGAGCGGGGGGGCTGAGCAGTTCTTC.